This TCR beta chain was sequenced in a study of blood T cells in healthy people across ages. This clonotype turned up a few times. Next came a second PCR, run for about 6 to 11 cycles, which used a sample-barcoded 5' primer along with a J-beta primer mix. TCRdb redid the calling of the 5' RACE reads with MiXCR, one entry per CDR3 protein. Found here are about a million distinct CDR3 sequences, roughly 43% of them singletons; the top ten hold 13%. This CDR3 spans 11 amino acids. V shed 10 bases and J shed 4 bases, with 9 bases lying between them. The V gene is TRBV12-3 or TRBV12-4, the J gene TRBJ2-3; D gene uncertain. Sequenced input: blood. The receptor comes from a man aged 30-40 years in good health. CDR3 region: CATGLADTQYF. CDR3 bases: TGTGCCACCGGGTTAGCAGATACGCAGTATTTT.